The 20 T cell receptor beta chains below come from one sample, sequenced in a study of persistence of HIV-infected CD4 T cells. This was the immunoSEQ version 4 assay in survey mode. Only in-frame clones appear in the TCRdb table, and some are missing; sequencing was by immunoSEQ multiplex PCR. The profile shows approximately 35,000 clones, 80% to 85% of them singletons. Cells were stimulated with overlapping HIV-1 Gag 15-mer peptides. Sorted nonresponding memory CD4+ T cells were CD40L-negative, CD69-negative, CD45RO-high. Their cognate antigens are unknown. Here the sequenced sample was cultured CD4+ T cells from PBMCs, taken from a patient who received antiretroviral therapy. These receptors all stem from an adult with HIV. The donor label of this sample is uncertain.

Written as DNA, the CDR3 is TGCAGCGTTTTGGGGAATGAAAAACTGTTTTTT. It encodes CSVLGNEKLFF. This chain links TRBV29-1 with TRBJ1-4; D not certain. CDR1 is SQVTM, CDR2 ANQGSEA, per germline. V was pared by 5 bases and J by 5 bases, with 6 bases between. This CDR3 region has 11 residues.

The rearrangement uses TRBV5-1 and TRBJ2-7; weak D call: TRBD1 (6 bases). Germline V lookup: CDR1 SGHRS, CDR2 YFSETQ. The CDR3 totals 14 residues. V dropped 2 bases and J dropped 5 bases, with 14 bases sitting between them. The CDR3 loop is CASSLPGDGHEQYF. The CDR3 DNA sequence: TGCGCCAGCAGCTTACCAGGGGATGGCCACGAGCAGTACTTC.

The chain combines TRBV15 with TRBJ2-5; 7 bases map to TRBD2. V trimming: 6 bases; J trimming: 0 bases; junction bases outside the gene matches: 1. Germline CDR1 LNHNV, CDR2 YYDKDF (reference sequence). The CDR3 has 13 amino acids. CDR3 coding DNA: TGTGCCACCAGGGGGGGGTACCAAGAGACCCAGTACTTC. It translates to CATRGGYQETQYF.

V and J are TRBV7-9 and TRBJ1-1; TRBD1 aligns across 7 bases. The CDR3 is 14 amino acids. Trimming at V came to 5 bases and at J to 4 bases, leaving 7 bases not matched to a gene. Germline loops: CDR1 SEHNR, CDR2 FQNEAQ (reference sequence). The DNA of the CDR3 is TGTGCCAGCAGCCGCAGACAGGGAGGCACTGAAGCTTTCTTT. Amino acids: CASSRRQGGTEAFF.

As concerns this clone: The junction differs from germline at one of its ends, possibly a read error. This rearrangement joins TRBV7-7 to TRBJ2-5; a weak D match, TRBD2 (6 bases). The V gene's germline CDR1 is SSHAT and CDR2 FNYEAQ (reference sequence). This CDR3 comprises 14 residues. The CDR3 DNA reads TGTGCTAGCAGCCTCTTAGGAGGGACGGAGACCCAGTACTTC. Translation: CASSLLGGTETQYF.

The CDR3 protein is CASRSDLNIDEQYF. The CDR3 DNA reads TGTGCCAGCAGATCTGACCTGAACATCGACGAGCAGTACTTC. The chain links TRBV5-8 to TRBJ2-7; D not resolved. Germline values: CDR1 SGHTS, CDR2 YDEGEE. V lost 5 bases and J 5 bases, leaving 17 bases between the germline ends. The CDR3 runs 14 residues.

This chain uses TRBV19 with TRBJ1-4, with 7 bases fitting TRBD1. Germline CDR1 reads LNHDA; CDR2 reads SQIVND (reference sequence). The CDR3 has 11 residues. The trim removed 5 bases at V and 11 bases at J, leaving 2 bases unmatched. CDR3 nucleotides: TGTGCCAGTAGTGCACAGGGGAAACTGTTTTTT. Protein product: CASSAQGKLFF.

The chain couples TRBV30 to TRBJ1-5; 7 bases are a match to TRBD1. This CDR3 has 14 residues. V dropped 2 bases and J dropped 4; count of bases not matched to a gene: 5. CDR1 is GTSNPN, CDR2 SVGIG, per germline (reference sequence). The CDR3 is CAWSTGATNQPQHF. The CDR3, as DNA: TGTGCCTGGAGTACAGGGGCTACGAATCAGCCCCAGCATTTT.

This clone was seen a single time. The CDR3 sequence is CASSLGQREKLFF. CDR3 nucleotides: TGCGCCAGCAGCTTGGGACAGAGAGAAAAACTGTTTTTT. The rearrangement links TRBV5-1 to TRBJ1-4; D perhaps matches TRBD1 (5 bases). CDR1 and CDR2 (germline): SGHRS, YFSETQ. Trimming stripped 0 bases from V and 8 bases from J, with 8 bases between. The CDR3 totals 13 residues.

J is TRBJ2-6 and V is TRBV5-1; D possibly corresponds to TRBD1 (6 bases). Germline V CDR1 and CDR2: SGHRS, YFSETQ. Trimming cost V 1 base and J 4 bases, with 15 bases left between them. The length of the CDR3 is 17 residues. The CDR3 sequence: CASSLRPTGSGANVLTF. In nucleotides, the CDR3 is TGCGCCAGCAGCTTGCGACCGACAGGTTCAGGGGCCAACGTCCTGACTTTC.

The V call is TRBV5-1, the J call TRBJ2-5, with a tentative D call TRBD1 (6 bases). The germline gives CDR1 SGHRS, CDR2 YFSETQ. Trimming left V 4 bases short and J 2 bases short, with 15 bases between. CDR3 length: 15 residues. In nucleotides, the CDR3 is TGCGCCAGCAGCCTCGATCCGGGACAACAAGAGACCCAGTACTTC. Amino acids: CASSLDPGQQETQYF.

The CDR3 loop is CASSLIGASGGMDTQYF. CDR3 nucleotides: TGTGCCAGCAGCTTAATCGGGGCTAGCGGGGGGATGGATACGCAGTATTTT. The chain joins TRBV7-3 to TRBJ2-3; 11 nucleotides line up with TRBD2. The CDR3 has 17 residues. Germline CDR1 is SGHTA and CDR2 is FQGTGA. Trimming cost V 1 base and J 6 bases; bases outside gene matches: 9.

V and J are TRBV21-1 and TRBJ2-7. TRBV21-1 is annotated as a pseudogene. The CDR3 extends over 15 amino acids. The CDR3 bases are TGTGCCAGCAGCAAAGTTGAAGGGCCTGACTACGAGCAGTACGTC. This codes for CASSKVEGPDYEQYV.

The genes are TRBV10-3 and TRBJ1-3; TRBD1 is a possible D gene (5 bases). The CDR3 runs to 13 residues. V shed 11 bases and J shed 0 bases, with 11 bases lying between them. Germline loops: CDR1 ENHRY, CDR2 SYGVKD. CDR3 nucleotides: TGTGCCGCCTCAGGGATCTCTGGAAACACCATATATTTT. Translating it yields CAASGISGNTIYF.

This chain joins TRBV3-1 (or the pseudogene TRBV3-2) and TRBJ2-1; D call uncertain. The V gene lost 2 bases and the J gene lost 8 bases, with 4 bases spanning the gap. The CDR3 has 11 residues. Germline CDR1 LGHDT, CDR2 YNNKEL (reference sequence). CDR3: CASSQFDEQFF. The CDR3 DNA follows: TGTGCCAGCAGCCAATTCGATGAGCAGTTCTTC.

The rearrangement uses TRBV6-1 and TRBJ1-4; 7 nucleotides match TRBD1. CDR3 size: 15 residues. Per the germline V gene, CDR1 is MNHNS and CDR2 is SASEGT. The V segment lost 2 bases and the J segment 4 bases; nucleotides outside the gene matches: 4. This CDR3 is CASSEPGQINEKLFF. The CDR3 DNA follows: TGTGCCAGCAGTGAACCGGGACAGATTAATGAAAAACTGTTTTTT.

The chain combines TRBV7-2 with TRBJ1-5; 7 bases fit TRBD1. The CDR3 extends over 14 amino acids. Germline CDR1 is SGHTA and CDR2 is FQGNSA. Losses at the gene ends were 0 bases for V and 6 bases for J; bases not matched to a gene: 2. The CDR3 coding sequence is TGTGCCAGCAGCTTAGCAGGGGGCGGTCAGCCCCAGCATTTT. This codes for CASSLAGGGQPQHF.

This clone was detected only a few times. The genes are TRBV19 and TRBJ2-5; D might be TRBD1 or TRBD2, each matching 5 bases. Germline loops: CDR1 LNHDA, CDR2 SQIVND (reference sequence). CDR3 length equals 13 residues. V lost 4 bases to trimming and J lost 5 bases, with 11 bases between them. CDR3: CASSRDPAETQYF. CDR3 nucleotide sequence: TGTGCCAGTAGTAGGGACCCCGCGGAGACCCAGTACTTC.

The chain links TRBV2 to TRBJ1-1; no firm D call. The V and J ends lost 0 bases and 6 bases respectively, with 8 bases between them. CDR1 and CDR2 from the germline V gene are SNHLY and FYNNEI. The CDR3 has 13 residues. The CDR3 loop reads CASSEAPPPEAFF. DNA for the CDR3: TGTGCCAGCAGTGAAGCCCCACCCCCTGAAGCTTTCTTT. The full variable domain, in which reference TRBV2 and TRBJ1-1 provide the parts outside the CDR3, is EPEVTQTPSHQVTQMGQEVILRCVPISNHLYFYWYRQILGQKVEFLVSFYNNEISEKSEIFDDQFSVERPDGSNFTLKIRSTKLEDSAMYFCASSEAPPPEAFFGQGTRLTVV.

The CDR3 DNA follows: TGCAGCGTTGTAGGACAGGGGCGCTACGAGCAGTACTTC. Amino acid sequence: CSVVGQGRYEQYF. The chain joins TRBV29-1 to TRBJ2-7, with TRBD1 identical over 9 bases. The trim removed 4 bases at V and 3 bases at J, leaving 4 bases unmatched. In germline, CDR1 is SQVTM, CDR2 ANQGSEA. The CDR3 has 13 amino acids.